This TCR beta chain appears in the sequencing data of a study of Ad26.COV2.S vaccination and SARS-CoV-2 variants. J gave up 5 bases and V 4 bases, and 2 bases lay outside the gene matches. The CDR3 loop spans 12 amino acids. Per germline, CDR1 SGHNT and CDR2 YYREEE (reference sequence). Clones were read by immunoSEQ multiplex PCR, and TCRdb kept only the in-frame ones, dropping some. The sample consists of approximately 340,000 clones, just over 90% of them appearing once. Broader study findings: Recipients of either vaccine or placebo displayed similar breadth of non-spike TCRs.

About this clone itself: What it recognizes is unknown.

The sample here was peripheral blood, taken after recovery from COVID-19. The chain combines TRBV5-4 with TRBJ2-5; 7 nucleotides align to TRBD2. The sequence was obtained from a human donor who had recovered from COVID-19. The CDR3 loop is CASSGGEETQYF. CDR3 DNA sequence: TGTGCCAGCAGCGGGGGGGAGGAGACCCAGTACTTC.